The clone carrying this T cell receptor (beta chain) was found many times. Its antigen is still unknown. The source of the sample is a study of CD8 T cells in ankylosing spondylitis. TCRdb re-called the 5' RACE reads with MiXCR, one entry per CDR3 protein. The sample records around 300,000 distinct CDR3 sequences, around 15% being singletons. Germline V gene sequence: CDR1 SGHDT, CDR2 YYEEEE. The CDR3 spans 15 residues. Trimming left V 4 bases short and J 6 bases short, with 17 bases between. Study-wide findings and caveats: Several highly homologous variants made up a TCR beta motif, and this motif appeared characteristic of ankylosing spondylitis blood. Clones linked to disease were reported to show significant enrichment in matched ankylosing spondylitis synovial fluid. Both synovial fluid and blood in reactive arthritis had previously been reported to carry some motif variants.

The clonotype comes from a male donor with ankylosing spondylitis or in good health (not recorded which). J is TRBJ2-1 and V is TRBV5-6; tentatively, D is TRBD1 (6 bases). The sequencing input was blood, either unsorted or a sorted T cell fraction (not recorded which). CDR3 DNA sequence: TGTGCCAGCAGCCCTCGAAAGGGGGACGGCAATGAGCAGTTCTTC. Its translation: CASSPRKGDGNEQFF.